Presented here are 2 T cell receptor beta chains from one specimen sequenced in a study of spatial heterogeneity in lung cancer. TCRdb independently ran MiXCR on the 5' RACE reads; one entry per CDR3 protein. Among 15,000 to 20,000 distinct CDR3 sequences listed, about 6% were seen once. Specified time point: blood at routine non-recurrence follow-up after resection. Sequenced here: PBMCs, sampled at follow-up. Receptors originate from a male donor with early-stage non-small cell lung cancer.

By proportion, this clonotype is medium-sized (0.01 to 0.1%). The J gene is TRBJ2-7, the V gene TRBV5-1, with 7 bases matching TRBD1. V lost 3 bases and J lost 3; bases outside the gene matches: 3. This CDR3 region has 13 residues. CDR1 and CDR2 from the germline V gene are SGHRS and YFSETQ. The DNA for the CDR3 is TGCGCCAGCAGCTCCGACAGGGTCTACGAGCAGTACTTC. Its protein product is CASSSDRVYEQYF.

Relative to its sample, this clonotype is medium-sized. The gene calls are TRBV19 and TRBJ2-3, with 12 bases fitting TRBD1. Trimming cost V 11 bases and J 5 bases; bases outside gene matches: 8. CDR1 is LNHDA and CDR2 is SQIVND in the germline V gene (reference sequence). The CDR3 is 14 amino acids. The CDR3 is CALQGTGGKDTQYF. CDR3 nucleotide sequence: TGTGCCCTCCAGGGGACAGGGGGCAAAGATACGCAGTATTTT.